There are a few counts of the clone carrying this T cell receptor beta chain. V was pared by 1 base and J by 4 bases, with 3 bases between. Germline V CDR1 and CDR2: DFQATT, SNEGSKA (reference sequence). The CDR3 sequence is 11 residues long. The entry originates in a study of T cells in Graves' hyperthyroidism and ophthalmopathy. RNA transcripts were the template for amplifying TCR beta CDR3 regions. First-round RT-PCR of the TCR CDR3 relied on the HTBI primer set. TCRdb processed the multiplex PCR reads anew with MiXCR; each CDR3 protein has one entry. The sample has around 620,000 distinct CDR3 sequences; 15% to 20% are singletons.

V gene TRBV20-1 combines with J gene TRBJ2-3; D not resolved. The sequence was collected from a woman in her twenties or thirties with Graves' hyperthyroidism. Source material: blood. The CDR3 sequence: CSARASDTQYF. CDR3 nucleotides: TGCAGTGCTAGAGCTTCAGATACGCAGTATTTT.